This is a list of T cell receptor beta chains from one sample in a study of shared clonotypes between healthy human individuals. Profiling relied on immunoSEQ multiplex PCR, and the TCRdb table lists in-frame clones only, not all of them. The sample yields over 1.4 million clones, roughly 96% seen once. Sequencing was performed on naive CD4+ T cells sorted from blood. Source of these receptors: a man between 25 and 39 years old in good health. CDR3s include the opening cysteine and the closing phenylalanine or tryptophan. The D gene is left open where the match is weak. Not every row has a clone size; where given, it reads once, few, many or a size class.

size	J	V	D	length	CDR3	DNA
-	TRBJ2-1	TRBV6-1	-	16	CASSVYRSRSYNEQFF	TGTGCCAGCAGTGTTTACAGGAGTCGTTCTTACAATGAGCAGTTCTTC
-	TRBJ2-1	TRBV18	-	14	CASSPVIRDNEQFF	TGTGCCAGCTCACCGGTTATTAGGGACAATGAGCAGTTCTTC
-	TRBJ1-4	TRBV6-6	-	16	CASSYSGLKLNEKLFF	TGTGCCAGCAGTTACTCAGGACTGAAACTGAATGAAAAACTGTTTTTT
-	TRBJ2-3	TRBV7-9	TRBD2	16	CASSPSRLAPGDTQYF	TGTGCCAGCAGCCCCAGCAGACTAGCTCCAGGAGATACGCAGTATTTT
-	TRBJ2-7	TRBV27	TRBD1	15	CASSQNGQGAYEQYF	TGTGCCAGCAGCCAAAACGGACAGGGGGCGTACGAGCAGTACTTC
once	TRBJ2-1	TRBV2	TRBD2	16	CASRPSGLAGNNEQFF	TGTGCCAGCAGGCCCTCGGGACTAGCGGGTAACAATGAGCAGTTCTTC
-	TRBJ2-3	TRBV28	-	13	CASSPGQLDTQYF	TGTGCCAGCAGTCCAGGACAGTTAGATACGCAGTATTTT
-	TRBJ2-1	TRBV18	TRBD2	21	CASSPPVSARRLAGGNNEQFF	TGTGCCAGCTCACCACCGGTGTCAGCGAGGAGGCTAGCGGGAGGGAACAATGAGCAGTTCTTC
-	TRBJ2-5	TRBV18	-	15	CASSPTEGLQETQYF	TGTGCCAGCTCACCTACAGAGGGATTACAAGAGACCCAGTACTTC
-	TRBJ2-3	TRBV10-3	-	17	CAISESIFSSGRDTQYF	TGTGCCATCAGTGAGTCGATTTTTAGTAGTGGGAGGGATACGCAGTATTTT
-	TRBJ2-7	TRBV30	TRBD1	15	CAWSVGGQGPYEQYF	TGTGCCTGGAGTGTAGGGGGACAGGGTCCCTACGAGCAGTACTTC
few	TRBJ1-5	TRBV28	-	12	CASISGTQPQHF	TGTGCCAGCATTTCAGGGACACAGCCCCAGCATTTT
-	TRBJ2-2	TRBV7-9	-	16	CASSFRGLSNTGELFF	TGTGCCAGCAGCTTTAGAGGACTTTCTAACACCGGGGAGCTGTTTTTT
-	TRBJ2-5	TRBV28	TRBD1	14	CASSLSGGRETQYF	TGTGCCAGCAGTTTATCAGGGGGCAGGGAGACCCAGTACTTC
-	TRBJ2-1	TRBV28	-	21	CASSIITPGVRSGITMNEQFF	TGTGCCAGCAGCATTATCACCCCCGGGGTCCGCTCAGGGATAACGATGAATGAGCAGTTCTTC
-	TRBJ2-1	TRBV25-1	-	15	CASSDPGAPGDEQFF	TGTGCCAGCAGTGACCCGGGGGCTCCGGGGGATGAGCAGTTCTTC
-	TRBJ1-3	TRBV19	-	13	CASPGLSGNTIYF	TGTGCCAGTCCCGGGCTGTCTGGAAACACCATATATTTT
once	TRBJ2-3	TRBV4-3	TRBD2	14	CASSQGLAVDTQYF	TGCGCCAGCAGCCAGGGACTAGCTGTAGATACGCAGTATTTT
-	TRBJ2-7	TRBV5-1	TRBD1	15	CASSSRQGSSYEQYF	TGCGCCAGCAGCAGCCGACAGGGTAGCTCCTACGAGCAGTACTTC
-	TRBJ1-1	TRBV28	-	14	CASSLFPGDTEAFF	TGTGCCAGCAGTTTATTCCCAGGGGACACTGAAGCTTTCTTT
once	TRBJ1-5	TRBV4-3	-	14	CASSQSGGNQPQHF	TGCGCCAGCAGCCAATCGGGGGGCAATCAGCCCCAGCATTTT
once	TRBJ1-1	TRBV28	TRBD1	13	CASSLLDRWQAFF	TGTGCCAGCAGTTTATTGGACAGGTGGCAGGCTTTCTTT
-	TRBJ1-4	TRBV5-1	-	17	CASSPGLLGATNEKLFF	TGCGCCAGCAGCCCGGGACTTCTCGGTGCAACTAATGAAAAACTGTTTTTT
-	TRBJ2-3	TRBV5-4	-	12	CASSLARDTQYF	TGTGCCAGCAGTTTAGCGCGGGATACGCAGTATTTT
-	TRBJ2-5	TRBV6-1	-	16	CASSELILGFQETQYF	TGTGCCAGCAGTGAGCTTATCCTGGGGTTTCAAGAGACCCAGTACTTC
-	TRBJ1-1	TRBV29-1	-	10	CSVEGGEAFF	TGCAGCGTTGAAGGCGGAGAAGCTTTCTTT
-	TRBJ1-4	TRBV27	-	13	CASSFRGLEKLFF	TGTGCCAGCAGTTTCCGGGGCCTAGAAAAACTGTTTTTT
-	TRBJ2-1	TRBV28	-	14	CASSWRNSYNEQFF	TGTGCCAGCAGTTGGCGGAATTCCTACAATGAGCAGTTCTTC
-	TRBJ1-1	TRBV19	-	15	CASSINWSGNTEAFF	TGTGCCAGTAGTATTAATTGGTCGGGGAACACTGAAGCTTTCTTT
-	TRBJ1-1	TRBV5-1	-	15	CASSLTNTGQSEAFF	TGCGCCAGCAGCTTAACGAATACGGGACAAAGTGAAGCTTTCTTT
-	TRBJ2-1	TRBV2	TRBD1	15	CASSKEGQGQFEQFF	TGTGCCAGCAGTAAGGAGGGACAGGGTCAGTTCGAGCAGTTCTTC
-	TRBJ2-3	TRBV2	TRBD1	15	CASNLVQGATDTQYF	TGTGCCAGCAATTTGGTACAGGGGGCGACGGATACGCAGTATTTT
-	TRBJ2-2	TRBV20-1	-	11	CSARRTGELFF	TGCAGTGCTAGACGTACCGGGGAGCTGTTTTTT
-	TRBJ1-5	TRBV19	TRBD1	16	CASSIVGQGRNQPQHF	TGTGCCAGTAGTATAGTGGGACAGGGGAGGAATCAGCCCCAGCATTTT
-	TRBJ1-2	TRBV15	TRBD1	16	CATSRDRGGQGSGYTF	TGTGCCACCAGCAGAGATAGGGGGGGACAGGGGTCTGGCTACACCTTC
-	TRBJ2-4	TRBV11-2	TRBD1	16	CASSPLPDRSGNIQYF	TGTGCCAGCAGCCCCCTACCGGACAGGTCCGGAAACATTCAGTACTTC
-	TRBJ2-3	TRBV13	TRBD1	18	CASSPRTGLLPSTDTQYF	TGTGCCAGCAGCCCCAGGACAGGGCTTTTACCTAGCACAGATACGCAGTATTTT
-	TRBJ2-3	TRBV9	-	14	CASSVGGLTDTQYF	TGTGCCAGCAGCGTAGGGGGTCTAACAGATACGCAGTATTTT
-	TRBJ2-3	TRBV5-4	TRBD2	17	CASSPPGRAGGPDTQYF	TGTGCCAGCAGCCCACCTGGGAGAGCGGGAGGACCAGATACGCAGTATTTT
-	TRBJ1-5	TRBV6-5	TRBD1	15	CASSRDRGLSQPQHF	TGTGCCAGCAGCCGGGACAGGGGGCTTTCCCAGCCCCAGCATTTT
few	TRBJ1-5	TRBV5-6	-	14	CASSLGVGNQPQHF	TGTGCCAGCAGCTTAGGGGTTGGAAATCAGCCCCAGCATTTT
-	TRBJ2-1	TRBV6-6	-	15	CASSYSGSSYNEQFF	TGTGCCAGCAGTTACTCTGGCAGCTCCTACAATGAGCAGTTCTTC
-	TRBJ1-2	TRBV6-6	-	13	CASSLKPRGGYTF	TGTGCCAGCAGTTTGAAACCCCGGGGTGGCTACACCTTC
-	TRBJ2-2	TRBV9	-	14	CASSVGGGTGELFF	TGTGCCAGCAGCGTAGGTGGGGGAACCGGGGAGCTGTTTTTT
few	TRBJ2-3	TRBV10-1	-	12	CASSPGTDTQYF	TGCGCCAGCAGCCCGGGCACAGATACGCAGTATTTT
-	TRBJ1-2	TRBV27	-	14	CASSLSRGLNGYTF	TGTGCCAGCAGTTTATCGCGGGGACTTAATGGCTACACCTTC
-	TRBJ2-3	TRBV5-1	-	16	CASSLYRDGGTDTQYF	TGCGCCAGCAGCTTGTACAGGGATGGGGGCACAGATACGCAGTATTTT
-	TRBJ2-3	TRBV15	-	13	CATSMSGTDTQYF	TGTGCCACCTCTATGTCCGGCACAGATACGCAGTATTTT
-	TRBJ2-3	TRBV14	TRBD2	17	CASSPNRGGRRTDTQYF	TGTGCCAGCAGCCCAAATCGGGGCGGGAGGAGGACAGATACGCAGTATTTT
-	TRBJ2-5	TRBV19	-	12	CASSTYQETQYF	TGTGCCAGTAGTACCTACCAAGAGACCCAGTACTTC
-	TRBJ2-7	TRBV7-2	-	12	CASSINSYEQYF	TGTGCCAGCAGCATAAATTCCTACGAGCAGTACTTC
-	TRBJ1-1	TRBV10-3	-	12	CAISVVNGEAFF	TGTGCCATCAGTGTAGTGAACGGGGAAGCTTTCTTT
-	TRBJ2-7	TRBV11-2	-	13	CASSLFLPYEQYF	TGTGCCAGCAGCTTATTCCTACCCTACGAGCAGTACTTC
-	TRBJ2-7	TRBV2	-	12	CASSSNYYEQYF	TGTGCCAGCAGTTCGAATTACTACGAGCAGTACTTC
-	TRBJ2-1	TRBV27	-	16	CASSLFRGDRVGEQFF	TGTGCCAGCAGTTTATTCAGGGGGGATCGGGTTGGTGAGCAGTTCTTC
-	TRBJ2-3	TRBV19	-	14	CATQDIGDTDTQYF	TGTGCCACCCAAGACATTGGGGACACAGATACGCAGTATTTT
-	TRBJ2-3	TRBV19	-	16	CASSMGDKSLREPQYF	TGTGCCAGTAGTATGGGGGACAAATCGTTGCGGGAGCCGCAGTATTTT